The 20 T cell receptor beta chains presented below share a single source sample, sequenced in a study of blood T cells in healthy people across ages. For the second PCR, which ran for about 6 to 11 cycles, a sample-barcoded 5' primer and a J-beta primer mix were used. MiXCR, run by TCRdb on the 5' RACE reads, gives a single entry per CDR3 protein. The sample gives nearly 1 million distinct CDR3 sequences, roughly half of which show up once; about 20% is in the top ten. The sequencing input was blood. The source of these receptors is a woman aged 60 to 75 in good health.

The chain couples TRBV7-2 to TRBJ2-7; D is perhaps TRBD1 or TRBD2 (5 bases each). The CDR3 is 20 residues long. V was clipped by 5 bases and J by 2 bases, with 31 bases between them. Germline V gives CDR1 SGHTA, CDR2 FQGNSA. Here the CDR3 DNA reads TGTGCCAGCAGCCCCAAAAGGGGCGACAGCGGCCGCCACTTAGCCTACGAGCAGTACTTC. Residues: CASSPKRGDSGRHLAYEQYF. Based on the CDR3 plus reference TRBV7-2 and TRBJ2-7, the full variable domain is GAGVSQSPSNKVTEKGKDVELRCDPISGHTALYWYRQSLGQGLEFLIYFQGNSAPDKSGLPSDRFSAERTGGSVSTLTIQRTQQEDSAVYLCASSPKRGDSGRHLAYEQYFGPGTRLTVT.

The CDR3 DNA reads TGTGCCAGCAGTTTAACGCCGGAGACCCAGTTCTTC. It specifies CASSLTPETQFF. The chain recombines TRBV12-3 or TRBV12-4 with TRBJ2-1, with D hard to call. This CDR3 has 12 amino acids. V lost 2 bases to trimming and J lost 13 bases, with 12 bases between them.

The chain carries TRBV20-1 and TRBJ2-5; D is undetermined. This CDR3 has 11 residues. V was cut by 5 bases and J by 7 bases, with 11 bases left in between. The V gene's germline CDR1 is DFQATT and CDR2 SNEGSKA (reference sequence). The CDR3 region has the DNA TGCAGTGCTCCCCTGGTGCGGACCCAGTACTTC. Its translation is CSAPLVRTQYF.

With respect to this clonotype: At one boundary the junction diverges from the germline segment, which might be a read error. CDR3 region: CASSLVGGKSSYNEQYF. DNA of the CDR3: TGCGCCAGCAGCTTGGTGGGCGGCAAGAGCTCCTACAATGAGCAGTACTTC. The gene calls are TRBV5-6 and TRBJ2-1; D uncertain. With the DNA end fitting TRBJ2-7 better, the J assignment may be wrong. The CDR3 extends over 17 amino acids. The germline V gene encodes CDR1 SGHDT and CDR2 YYEEEE.

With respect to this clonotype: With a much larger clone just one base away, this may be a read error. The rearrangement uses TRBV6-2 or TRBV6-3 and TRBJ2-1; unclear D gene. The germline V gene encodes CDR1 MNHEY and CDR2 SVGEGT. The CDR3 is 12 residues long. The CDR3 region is CAGSYMGNEQFF. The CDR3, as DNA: TGTGCCGGCAGTTACATGGGGAATGAGCAGTTCTTC.

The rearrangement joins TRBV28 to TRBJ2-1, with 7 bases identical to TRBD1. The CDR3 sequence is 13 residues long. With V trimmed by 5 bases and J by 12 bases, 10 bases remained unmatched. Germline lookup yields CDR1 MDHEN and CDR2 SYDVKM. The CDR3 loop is CASSIQGTLGQFF. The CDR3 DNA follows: TGTGCCAGCAGTATACAGGGGACCTTGGGGCAGTTCTTC.

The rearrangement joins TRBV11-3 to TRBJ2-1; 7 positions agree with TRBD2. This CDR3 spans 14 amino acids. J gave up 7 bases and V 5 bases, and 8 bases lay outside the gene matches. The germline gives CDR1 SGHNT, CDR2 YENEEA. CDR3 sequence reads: CASSRLGRGNEQFF. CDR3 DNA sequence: TGTGCCAGCAGCCGACTGGGGCGGGGGAATGAGCAGTTCTTC.

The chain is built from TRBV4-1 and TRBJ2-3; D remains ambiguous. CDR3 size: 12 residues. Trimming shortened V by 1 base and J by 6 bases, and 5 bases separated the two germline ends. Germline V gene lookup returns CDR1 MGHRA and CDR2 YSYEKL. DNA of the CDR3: TGCGCCAGCAGCCAAGCTGTGGATACGCAGTATTTT. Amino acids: CASSQAVDTQYF.

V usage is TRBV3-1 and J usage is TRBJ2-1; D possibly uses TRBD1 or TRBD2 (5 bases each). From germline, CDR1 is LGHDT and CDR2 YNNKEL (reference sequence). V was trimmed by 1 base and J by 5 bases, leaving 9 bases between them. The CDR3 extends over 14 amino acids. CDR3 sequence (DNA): TGTGCCAGCAGCCAAGCGGGACCCGACAATGAGCAGTTCTTC. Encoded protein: CASSQAGPDNEQFF.

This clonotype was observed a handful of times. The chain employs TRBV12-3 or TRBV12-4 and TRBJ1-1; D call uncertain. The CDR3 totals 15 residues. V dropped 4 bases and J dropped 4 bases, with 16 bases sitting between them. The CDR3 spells CASSYRLTEFTEAFF. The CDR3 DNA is TGTGCCAGCAGTTATAGACTCACGGAGTTCACTGAAGCTTTCTTT.

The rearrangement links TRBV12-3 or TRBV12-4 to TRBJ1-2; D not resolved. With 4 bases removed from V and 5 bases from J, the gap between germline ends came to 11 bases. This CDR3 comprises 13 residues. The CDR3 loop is CASSSAEFYGYTF. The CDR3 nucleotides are TGTGCCAGCAGTTCTGCAGAGTTTTATGGCTACACCTTC.

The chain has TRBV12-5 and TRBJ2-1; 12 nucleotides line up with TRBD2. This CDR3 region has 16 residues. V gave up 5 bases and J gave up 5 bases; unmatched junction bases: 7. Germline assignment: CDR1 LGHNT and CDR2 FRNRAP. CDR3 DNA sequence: TGTGCTAGTGGTCCGCCGGGACTAGCGGGCGACAATGAGCAGTTCTTC. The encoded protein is CASGPPGLAGDNEQFF.

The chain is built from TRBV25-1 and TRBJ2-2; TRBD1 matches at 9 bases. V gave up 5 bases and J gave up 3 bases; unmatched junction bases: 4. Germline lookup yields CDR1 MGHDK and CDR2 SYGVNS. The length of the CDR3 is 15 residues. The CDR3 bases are TGTGCCAGCAGTCTCGGGACAGGGCACACCGGGGAGCTGTTTTTT. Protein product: CASSLGTGHTGELFF. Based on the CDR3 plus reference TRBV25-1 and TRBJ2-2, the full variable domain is EADIYQTPRYLVIGTGKKITLECSQTMGHDKMYWYQQDPGMELHLIHYSYGVNSTEKGDLSSESTVSRIRTEHFPLTLESARPSHTSQYLCASSLGTGHTGELFFGEGSRLTVL.

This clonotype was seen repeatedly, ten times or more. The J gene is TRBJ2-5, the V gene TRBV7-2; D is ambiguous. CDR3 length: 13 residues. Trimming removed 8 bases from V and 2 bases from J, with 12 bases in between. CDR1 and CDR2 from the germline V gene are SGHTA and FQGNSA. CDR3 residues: CASFRAKQETQYF. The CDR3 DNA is TGTGCCAGCTTTAGAGCTAAACAAGAGACCCAGTACTTC.

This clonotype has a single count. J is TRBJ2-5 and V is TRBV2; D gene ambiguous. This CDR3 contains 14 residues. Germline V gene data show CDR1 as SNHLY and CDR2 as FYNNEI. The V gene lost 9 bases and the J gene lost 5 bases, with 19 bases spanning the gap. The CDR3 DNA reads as TGTGCCAGTAACGTACGCGGAATGGTGGAGACCCAGTACTTC. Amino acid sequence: CASNVRGMVETQYF.

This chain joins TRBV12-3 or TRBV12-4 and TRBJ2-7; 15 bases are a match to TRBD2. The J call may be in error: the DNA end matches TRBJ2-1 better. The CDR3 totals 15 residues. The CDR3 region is CASSLGTSGGHEQFF. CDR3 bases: TGTGCCAGCAGTCTCGGGACTAGCGGGGGGCATGAGCAGTTCTTC.

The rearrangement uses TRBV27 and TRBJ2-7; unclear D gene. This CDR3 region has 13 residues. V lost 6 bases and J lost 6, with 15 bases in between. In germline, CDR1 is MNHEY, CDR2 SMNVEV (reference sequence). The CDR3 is CASSPTSTPEQYF. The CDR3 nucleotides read TGTGCCAGCAGCCCTACCTCAACCCCCGAGCAGTACTTC.

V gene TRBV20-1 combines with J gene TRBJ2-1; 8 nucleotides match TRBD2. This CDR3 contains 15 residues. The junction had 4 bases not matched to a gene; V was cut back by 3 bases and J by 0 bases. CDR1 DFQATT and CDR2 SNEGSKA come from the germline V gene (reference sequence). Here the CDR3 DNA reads TGCAGTGCTAGTTCAGGACTAGCCTCCTACAATGAGCAGTTCTTC. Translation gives CSASSGLASYNEQFF.

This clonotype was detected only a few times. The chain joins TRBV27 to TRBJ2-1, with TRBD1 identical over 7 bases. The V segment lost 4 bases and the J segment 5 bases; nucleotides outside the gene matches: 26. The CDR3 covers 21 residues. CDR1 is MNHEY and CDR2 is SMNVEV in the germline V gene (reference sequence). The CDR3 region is CASSSGQMLHLGEPADNEQFF. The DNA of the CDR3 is TGTGCCAGCAGTTCGGGACAGATGTTACATTTGGGGGAACCTGCGGACAATGAGCAGTTCTTC.

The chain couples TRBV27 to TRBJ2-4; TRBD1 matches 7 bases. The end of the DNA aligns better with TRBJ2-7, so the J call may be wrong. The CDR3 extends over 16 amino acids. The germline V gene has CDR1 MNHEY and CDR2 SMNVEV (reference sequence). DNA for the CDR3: TGTGCCAGCAGTTCGGGGACAGCCCATTGGGCCTACGAGCAGTACTTC. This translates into CASSSGTAHWAYEQYF.